This T cell receptor (beta chain) is drawn from a study of blood T cells in healthy people across ages. General study points: The CMV status of each donor remained undetermined, and this could have confounded shifts in expanded clonotypes.

In regard to this clonotype: Its antigen is unidentified.

For the second PCR, which ran for about 6 to 12 cycles, a sample-barcoded 5' primer and a J-beta primer mix were used. Each CDR3 protein is one row after TCRdb ran MiXCR on the 5' RACE reads. This repertoire shows roughly 1.9 million distinct CDR3 sequences, about two fifths found once; its top ten account for roughly 24%. The germline CDR1 and CDR2 sequences are SGDLS and YYNGEE. The CDR3 runs 15 residues. Trimming pared 4 bases from V and 7 bases from J, leaving 20 bases between. This TCR was sampled from a human donor in good health. J is TRBJ1-2 and V is TRBV9; a weak D match, TRBD1 (6 bases). Input material: blood. In DNA form, the CDR3 reads TGTGCCAGCAGCCTCACAGGGACGGCCGGTAGTGGCTACACCTTC. Translated: CASSLTGTAGSGYTF.